This TCR beta chain was captured by sequencing in a study of naive and memory T cell subsets. CDR1 is SGHRS, CDR2 YFSETQ, per germline. This CDR3 region has 15 residues. Trimming at V came to 2 bases and at J to 1 base, leaving 4 bases not matched to a gene. Two oligonucleotides, mixed equimolar, formed the beta constant-region primer covering TRBC1 and TRBC2. Ligated cDNA was amplified by four rounds of PCR with nested alpha and beta constant-region primers and SP2. TCRdb ran MiXCR on the UMI-ligation and nested PCR reads and lists one entry per CDR3 protein. The sample has roughly 140,000 distinct CDR3 sequences, over 15% seen once.

The material sequenced was naive CD4+ T cells from blood. V and J are TRBV5-1 and TRBJ2-3; 7 bases agree with TRBD2. The clonotype was recovered from a human donor in good health. The CDR3: CASSLAGIGTDTQYF. CDR3 bases: TGCGCCAGCAGCTTAGCGGGAATTGGCACAGATACGCAGTATTTT. Supplemented by reference TRBV5-1 and TRBJ2-3, the full variable domain reads KAGVTQTPRYLIKTRGQQVTLSCSPISGHRSVSWYQQTPGQGLQFLFEYFSETQRNKGNFPGRFSGRQFSNSRSEMNVSTLELGDSALYLCASSLAGIGTDTQYFGPGTRLTVL.